One sample yielded the 27 T cell receptor beta chains listed below, sequenced in a study of shared clonotypes between healthy human individuals (TCRdb year 2020). The library was produced with the immunoSEQ multiplex PCR assay. As stored in TCRdb, this immuneACCESS dataset retains in-frame rearrangements with V and J assigned. A fraction of the clones does not appear; measured against another copy, unresolved V genes explain less than half of the discrepancy, and the remainder lacks a known reason. This sample is represented by about 2.3 million clones; more than 80% of them were singletons. The ten largest make up around 0.4% of the sample. The specimen was naive CD4+ T cells from PBMCs. The cell subset or site label, read with the paper, signifies: CD45RA+ positively selected. The receptor source for this set is a man between 18 and 35 years old in good health. Some clones in this sample may be carry-over from other donors' samples.

V gene TRBV15 combines with J gene TRBJ2-5; 7 nucleotides agree with TRBD1. This CDR3 has 15 amino acids. Per germline, CDR1 LNHNV and CDR2 YYDKDF (reference sequence). V dropped 3 bases and J dropped 1; count of bases not matched to a gene: 5. The chain's CDR3 is CATSRGGTVQETQYF. The CDR3 DNA sequence: TGTGCCACCAGCAGGGGTGGGACAGTCCAAGAGACCCAGTACTTC.

J is TRBJ1-1 and V is TRBV18, with 9 bases aligning to TRBD1. Germline V lookup: CDR1 KGHSH, CDR2 LQKENI. With V trimmed by 6 bases and J by 5 bases, 7 bases remained unmatched. This CDR3 is built from 14 residues. DNA for the CDR3: TGTGCCAGCTCCCTCGGGACAGGGCGAACTGAAGCTTTCTTT. Protein: CASSLGTGRTEAFF. The full variable domain, completed using reference TRBV18 and TRBJ1-1, is NAGVMQNPRHLVRRRGQEARLRCSPMKGHSHVYWYRQLPEEGLKFMVYLQKENIIDESGMPKERFSAEFPKEGPSILRIQQVVRGDSAAYFCASSLGTGRTEAFFGQGTRLTVV.

The rearrangement uses TRBV7-9 and TRBJ1-1; the D is unclear. CDR3 length: 13 amino acids. The V end lost 4 bases, the J end lost 0 bases, and 6 bases lay between the germline ends. CDR1 and CDR2 (germline): SEHNR, FQNEAQ (reference sequence). Here the CDR3 DNA reads TGTGCCAGCAGCTCCGACATGAACACTGAAGCTTTCTTT. Its protein is CASSSDMNTEAFF.

There are a few counts of this clone. J is TRBJ2-2 and V is TRBV30, with D possibly being TRBD2 (6 bases). The CDR3 extends over 13 amino acids. CDR1 and CDR2 (germline): GTSNPN, SVGIG (reference sequence). CDR3 sequence reads: CARAGYLPGELFF. For the CDR3, the DNA is TGTGCTAGGGCGGGGTACCTCCCCGGGGAGCTGTTTTTT.

This clone appeared a single time. The chain recombines TRBV9 with TRBJ2-5; a possible D gene is TRBD2 (6 bases). V shed 0 bases and J shed 1 base, with 10 bases lying between them. Looked up from germline, CDR1 is SGDLS and CDR2 is YYNGEE. This CDR3 is 15 amino acids long. This CDR3 is CASSVEWGLQETQYF. CDR3 DNA: TGTGCCAGCAGCGTAGAGTGGGGACTCCAAGAGACCCAGTACTTC.

This chain links TRBV11-2 with TRBJ2-7; the D gene is possibly TRBD2 (7 bases). Germline loops: CDR1 SGHAT, CDR2 FQNNGV. This CDR3 has 15 amino acids. V lost 5 bases, J lost 3 bases, and 17 bases lay in between. The CDR3 DNA follows: TGTGCCAGCAGCAGGGGGGTAGCGGGCCTCTACGAGCAGTACTTC. Translating gives CASSRGVAGLYEQYF.

On this clone itself: Other DNA sequences in the same sample also yield this CDR3. This chain connects TRBV20-1 to TRBJ1-5; unclear D gene. The CDR3 has 11 amino acids. Trimming took off 1 base at V and 6 bases at J, with 4 bases between the two ends. Germline values: CDR1 DFQATT, CDR2 SNEGSKA (reference sequence). CDR3 nucleotides: TGCAGTGCTAGAGGTCCTCAGCCCCAGCATTTT. Its protein product is CSARGPQPQHF.

The genes are TRBV5-1 and TRBJ2-3, with 14 bases fitting TRBD2. This CDR3 spans 17 amino acids. Unmatched junction bases numbered 8, after V lost 4 bases and J lost 4 bases. In germline, CDR1 is SGHRS, CDR2 YFSETQ. The CDR3 loop reads CASSPGTSGSFADTQYF. For the CDR3, the DNA is TGCGCCAGCAGCCCGGGGACTAGCGGGAGTTTCGCAGATACGCAGTATTTT.

The genes are TRBV6-6 and TRBJ2-5; 8 bases agree with TRBD1. Germline V gene data show CDR1 as MNHNY and CDR2 as SVGAGI (reference sequence). The CDR3 contains 14 residues. Trimming removed 1 base from V and 3 bases from J; junction bases left unmatched: 1. The CDR3 coding sequence is TGTGCCAGCAGTTACTTGGACAGGGAAGAGACCCAGTACTTC. Translating it yields CASSYLDREETQYF.

This CDR3 reads CASSFWDRGRAFF. CDR3 nucleotide sequence: TGTGCCAGCAGCTTTTGGGACAGGGGTCGAGCTTTCTTT. The chain uses TRBV7-2 and TRBJ1-1, with TRBD1 matching 10 bases. V shed 3 bases and J 10 bases; nucleotides not matched to a gene: 5. The CDR3 has 13 residues. Germline-derived CDR1 and CDR2 are SGHTA and FQGNSA.

This chain connects TRBV5-1 to TRBJ2-7, with D perhaps TRBD1 or TRBD2 (6 bases each). Looked up from germline, CDR1 is SGHRS and CDR2 is YFSETQ. The CDR3 is 12 amino acids. V lost 4 bases and J lost 5, with 10 bases in between. CDR3 amino acids: CASSPRGDEQYF. The CDR3 coding sequence is TGCGCCAGCAGCCCGAGGGGGGACGAGCAGTACTTC. The variable domain in full, with the rest retrieved from reference TRBV5-1 and TRBJ2-7, is KAGVTQTPRYLIKTRGQQVTLSCSPISGHRSVSWYQQTPGQGLQFLFEYFSETQRNKGNFPGRFSGRQFSNSRSEMNVSTLELGDSALYLCASSPRGDEQYFGPGTRLTVT.

The rearrangement links TRBV23-1 to TRBJ1-5; D not certain. TRBV23-1 is filed as an ORF, its function uncertain. Trimming shortened V by 0 bases and J by 6 bases, and 18 bases separated the two germline ends. The CDR3 contains 17 residues. The CDR3 here is CASSQSRHKGAGQPQHF. In nucleotides, the CDR3 is TGCGCCAGCAGTCAATCCAGACACAAGGGAGCTGGTCAGCCCCAGCATTTT.

CDR3 sequence: CASSLAETREQYF. CDR3 sequence (DNA): TGTGCCAGCAGCTTGGCTGAGACCCGCGAGCAGTACTTC. The chain employs TRBV5-6 and TRBJ2-7; D gene uncertain. V lost 0 bases and J lost 6, with 10 bases in between. This CDR3 region has 13 residues. From germline, CDR1 is SGHDT and CDR2 YYEEEE.

The rearrangement joins TRBV7-9 to TRBJ2-5, with D uncertain. V was cut by 0 bases and J by 0 bases, with 5 bases left in between. The length of the CDR3 is 14 residues. In germline, CDR1 is SEHNR, CDR2 FQNEAQ (reference sequence). CDR3 sequence reads: CASSLALNQETQYF. CDR3 DNA sequence: TGTGCCAGCAGCTTAGCACTCAACCAAGAGACCCAGTACTTC.

The rearrangement uses TRBV4-1 and TRBJ2-1; the D call may be TRBD1 or TRBD2 (6 bases each). This CDR3 comprises 14 residues. Germline CDR1 reads MGHRA; CDR2 reads YSYEKL. The V end was cut by 1 base, the J end by 8 bases, with 12 bases between. The CDR3 nucleotides read TGCGCCAGCAGCCAAGGTCCAGGGGAGGATGAGCAGTTCTTC. This translates into CASSQGPGEDEQFF.

The sample holds one count of this clone. The chain uses TRBV6-6 and TRBJ2-5; a possible D gene is TRBD1 (6 bases). V lost 5 bases and J 5 bases, leaving 9 bases between the germline ends. The CDR3 runs to 12 residues. Germline V CDR1 and CDR2: MNHNY, SVGAGI (reference sequence). DNA for the CDR3: TGTGCCAGCAGTACTCAGGGGGAGACCCAGTACTTC. This sequence encodes CASSTQGETQYF.

The J gene is TRBJ2-3, the V gene TRBV28, with 7 bases matching TRBD1. V trimming: 4 bases; J trimming: 6 bases; junction bases outside the gene matches: 13. The CDR3 runs 16 residues. Germline CDR1 MDHEN, CDR2 SYDVKM. The CDR3 coding sequence is TGTGCCAGCAGTTCCCGGGACAGCCCGGGGATCGATACGCAGTATTTT. Translating gives CASSSRDSPGIDTQYF.

The chain uses TRBV29-1 and TRBJ2-7; 8 bases are a match to TRBD1. The CDR3 loop spans 15 amino acids. Germline assignment: CDR1 SQVTM and CDR2 ANQGSEA. V lost 7 bases and J lost 4; bases outside the gene matches: 15. DNA for the CDR3: TGCAGCGCGAACTCGGCCAGGGGGCAGGGATACGAGCAGTACTTC. Its protein product is CSANSARGQGYEQYF.

The gene calls are TRBV7-8 and TRBJ1-2, with a tentative D call TRBD1 (5 bases). V gave up 6 bases and J gave up 1 base, with 21 bases separating them. CDR1 is SGHVS, CDR2 FQNEAQ, per germline. This CDR3 has 17 residues. The DNA of the CDR3 is TGTGCCAGCAGGGGACCCCCCTCAATGGCGGTTAACTATGGCTACACCTTC. As protein: CASRGPPSMAVNYGYTF.

The chain is built from TRBV2 and TRBJ1-4; no firm D call. V lost 1 base and J 8 bases, leaving 11 bases between the germline ends. Per germline, CDR1 SNHLY and CDR2 FYNNEI. The CDR3 loop spans 14 amino acids. CDR3 DNA sequence: TGTGCCAGCAGTGAAGGACCGGGCCAGGAAAAACTGTTTTTT. Translation: CASSEGPGQEKLFF.

This rearrangement joins TRBV28 to TRBJ1-5, with D possibly matching TRBD1 (5 bases). The CDR3 consists of 15 residues. With 7 bases removed from V and 2 bases from J, the gap between germline ends came to 15 bases. The germline gives CDR1 MDHEN, CDR2 SYDVKM. CDR3 amino acids: CASTNPSRGNQPQHF. The CDR3, as DNA: TGTGCCAGCACGAACCCTAGCAGGGGCAATCAGCCCCAGCATTTT.

Comments on this clone: This same CDR3 is encoded by further DNA sequences in the sample. V gene TRBV18 combines with J gene TRBJ2-7, with 13 bases identical to TRBD2. V was clipped by 3 bases and J by 4 bases; unmatched bases: 3. This CDR3 has 15 residues. CDR1 and CDR2 (germline): KGHSH, LQKENI. CDR3 nucleotide sequence: TGTGCCAGCTCACCGAGGACTAGCGGGAGTTACGAGCAGTACTTC. Its protein product is CASSPRTSGSYEQYF.

This chain links TRBV29-1 with TRBJ1-2; TRBD1 aligns across 7 bases. This CDR3 comprises 15 residues. The germline gives CDR1 SQVTM, CDR2 ANQGSEA. Germline trimming cut 4 bases from V and 8 bases from J; bases unmatched to any gene: 16. The CDR3 is CSVGDRVRSVGGYTF. Written as DNA, the CDR3 is TGCAGCGTTGGTGACAGGGTGAGAAGTGTGGGAGGCTACACCTTC.

The J gene is TRBJ1-1, the V gene TRBV9, with TRBD1 as a possible D gene (5 bases). Per germline, CDR1 SGDLS and CDR2 YYNGEE. CDR3 length equals 15 residues. Trimming removed 5 bases at V and 3 bases at J, with 17 bases between. The DNA of the CDR3 is TGTGCCAGCAGAAGGCTGGGGGGAACGTACACTGAAGCTTTCTTT. Translating gives CASRRLGGTYTEAFF.

The V gene is TRBV28, the J gene TRBJ2-6; D not certain. The CDR3 consists of 14 residues. Germline V gene data show CDR1 as MDHEN and CDR2 as SYDVKM. Between the trimmed V and J ends, which lost 5 bases and 0 bases, there was a span of 5 bases. The CDR3 coding sequence is TGTGCCAGCAGTGAGGTCTCTGGGGCCAACGTCCTGACTTTC. This encodes CASSEVSGANVLTF. Full variable domain (remainder filled in from reference TRBV28 and TRBJ2-6): DVKVTQSSRYLVKRTGEKVFLECVQDMDHENMFWYRQDPGLGLRLIYFSYDVKMKEKGDIPEGYSVSREKKERFSLILESASTNQTSMYLCASSEVSGANVLTFGAGSRLTVL.

This chain connects TRBV27 to TRBJ1-2; 8 nucleotides align to TRBD1. Unmatched junction bases numbered 6, after V lost 3 bases and J lost 6 bases. The CDR3 runs to 14 residues. Looked up from germline, CDR1 is MNHEY and CDR2 is SMNVEV (reference sequence). CDR3 DNA sequence: TGTGCCAGCAGTTTTAGGAAACAGGGGGATGGCTACACCTTC. Translation: CASSFRKQGDGYTF.

The chain employs TRBV27 and TRBJ2-1, with 12 nucleotides matching TRBD2. Germline V lookup: CDR1 MNHEY, CDR2 SMNVEV (reference sequence). The CDR3 spans 16 residues. V trimming: 10 bases; J trimming: 7 bases; junction bases outside the gene matches: 14. This chain's CDR3 is CATKGRLAGGVNEQFF. The CDR3 DNA sequence: TGTGCCACCAAGGGTAGGCTAGCGGGAGGGGTGAATGAGCAGTTCTTC.